Listed below are T cell receptor beta chains from one sample, sequenced in a study of CD8 T cells in Susac syndrome. TCRdb recomputed calls from the immunoSEQ multiplex PCR reads with MiXCR, one row per CDR3 protein. The repertoire has around 150,000 distinct CDR3 sequences, 85% to 95% of them found once; the top ten carry over 0.11%. The sample was CD4+ T cells from PBMCs. Source of these receptors: a human donor in good health. CDR3s include the opening cysteine and the closing phenylalanine or tryptophan. The D gene is left open where the match is weak. Clone size appears in some rows only: once, few, many, or a class for an expanded clone.

V: TRBV6-5
size: .
D: TRBD2
J: TRBJ2-5
length: 16
DNA: TGTGCCAGCAGTTATGGCGGGGGGCCCTACCAAGAGACCCAGTACTTC
CDR3: CASSYGGGPYQETQYF

V: TRBV30
size: .
D: .
J: TRBJ1-4
length: 16
DNA: TGTGCCTGGAGTTATAAACCGGGCCTTGGGGATGAAAAACTGTTTTTT
CDR3: CAWSYKPGLGDEKLFF

V: TRBV4-1
size: .
D: .
J: TRBJ2-7
length: 15
DNA: TGCGCCAGCAGCCAAGGACTCTTCGGGGTCTACGAGCAGTACTTC
CDR3: CASSQGLFGVYEQYF

V: TRBV30
size: .
D: .
J: TRBJ1-1
length: 12
DNA: TGTGCCTGGAGAAACAGGGTTACTGAAGCTTTCTTT
CDR3: CAWRNRVTEAFF

V: TRBV18
size: .
D: .
J: TRBJ2-3
length: 15
DNA: TGTGCCAGCTCACCACGTCAGGGTCTCGGAGATACGCAGTATTTT
CDR3: CASSPRQGLGDTQYF

V: TRBV15
size: .
D: TRBD2
J: TRBJ2-1
length: 16
DNA: TGTGCCACCAGCGCCGGACTAGCGGGGAGATACAATGAGCAGTTCTTC
CDR3: CATSAGLAGRYNEQFF

V: TRBV3-1
size: .
D: .
J: TRBJ2-7
length: 12
DNA: TGTGCCAGCAGCCAAGTTGAGTACGAGCAGTACTTC
CDR3: CASSQVEYEQYF

V: TRBV9
size: .
D: TRBD1
J: TRBJ1-2
length: 12
DNA: TGTGCCAGCGTACGACAGGGAGGCGGCTACACCTTC
CDR3: CASVRQGGGYTF

V: TRBV9
size: .
D: .
J: TRBJ2-3
length: 11
DNA: TGTGCCAGCAGTATGCTAGATACGCAGTATTTT
CDR3: CASSMLDTQYF

V: TRBV5-1
size: .
D: .
J: TRBJ1-1
length: 14
DNA: TGCGCCAGCAGCTTGGAAACGCAGAACACTGAAGCTTTCTTT
CDR3: CASSLETQNTEAFF

V: TRBV10-2
size: .
D: .
J: TRBJ2-3
length: 14
DNA: TGCGCCAGCAACCCTAGCACCCGCACAGATACGCAGTATTTT
CDR3: CASNPSTRTDTQYF

V: TRBV6-6
size: once
D: .
J: TRBJ2-1
length: 16
DNA: TGTGCCAGCAGTTACTCGGGGGGCGTCTCCTACAATGAGCAGTTCTTC
CDR3: CASSYSGGVSYNEQFF

V: TRBV3-1
size: .
D: .
J: TRBJ2-2
length: 13
DNA: TGTGCCAGCAGCCGGGACGGTCACGGGGAGCTGTTTTTT
CDR3: CASSRDGHGELFF

V: TRBV19
size: once
D: .
J: TRBJ2-1
length: 13
DNA: TGTGCCAGTAGTCCCATGGGAGGTAATGAGCAGTTCTTC
CDR3: CASSPMGGNEQFF

V: TRBV29-1
size: .
D: .
J: TRBJ1-2
length: 13
DNA: TGCAGCGTTTCCATCGAGCCAGGCTATGGCTACACCTTC
CDR3: CSVSIEPGYGYTF

V: TRBV14
size: .
D: .
J: TRBJ2-5
length: 13
DNA: TGTGCCAGCAGCCAAGGCAGGTGGAAGACCCAGTACTTC
CDR3: CASSQGRWKTQYF

V: TRBV13
size: .
D: .
J: TRBJ2-2
length: 15
DNA: TGTGCCAGCACAGGGCGGAGGGTCGGTACCGGGGAGCTGTTTTTT
CDR3: CASTGRRVGTGELFF

V: TRBV20-1
size: once
D: .
J: TRBJ2-5
length: 13
DNA: TGCAGTGTCAAGGGGGGTGGGGGAGAGACCCAGTACTTC
CDR3: CSVKGGGGETQYF

V: TRBV30
size: .
D: .
J: TRBJ2-6
length: 15
DNA: TGTGCCTGGAGTCCCGACAGGTTGGGGGCCAACGTCCTGACTTTC
CDR3: CAWSPDRLGANVLTF

V: TRBV3-1
size: .
D: .
J: TRBJ2-1
length: 15
DNA: TGTGCCAGCAGCCCCGAAGGGGCCCTATGGAATGAGCAGTTCTTC
CDR3: CASSPEGALWNEQFF

V: TRBV7-2
size: .
D: TRBD1
J: TRBJ2-7
length: 15
DNA: TGTGCCAGCAGCGACCGACAGGGGAAGCCCTACGAGCAGTACTTC
CDR3: CASSDRQGKPYEQYF

V: TRBV18
size: .
D: TRBD2
J: TRBJ2-3
length: 18
DNA: TGTGCCAGCTCAGAGCGGACTAGCGGGGGGACCCGCACAGATACGCAGTATTTT
CDR3: CASSERTSGGTRTDTQYF

V: TRBV30
size: once
D: .
J: TRBJ1-2
length: 13
DNA: TGTGCCTGGAGTCCCGGGCTGAACTATGGCTACACCTTC
CDR3: CAWSPGLNYGYTF

V: TRBV5-1
size: .
D: TRBD1
J: TRBJ1-1
length: 14
DNA: TGCGCCAGCAGCTTCGGGACAGGGGACACTGAAGCTTTCTTT
CDR3: CASSFGTGDTEAFF

V: TRBV3-1
size: .
D: .
J: TRBJ1-1
length: 14
DNA: TGTGCCAGCAGCCAAGGCGGTCAGGGCAGTGAAGCTTTCTTT
CDR3: CASSQGGQGSEAFF

V: TRBV6-5
size: .
D: .
J: TRBJ1-5
length: 15
DNA: TGTGCCAGCAGTTCAACAGGACATATGAATCAGCCCCAGCATTTT
CDR3: CASSSTGHMNQPQHF

V: TRBV6-1
size: .
D: TRBD2
J: TRBJ2-7
length: 17
DNA: TGTGCCAGCAGGCGCGACACTAGCGGGGCTTCCTTCTACGAGCAGTACTTC
CDR3: CASRRDTSGASFYEQYF

V: TRBV2
size: .
D: .
J: TRBJ2-1
length: 13
DNA: TGTGCCAGCAGTACCGTCTCGAACAATGAGCAGTTCTTC
CDR3: CASSTVSNNEQFF

V: TRBV5-6
size: .
D: .
J: TRBJ2-3
length: 15
DNA: TGTGCCAGCAGCCGTCTCAGCGGGAGCACAGATACGCAGTATTTT
CDR3: CASSRLSGSTDTQYF

V: TRBV19
size: .
D: .
J: TRBJ2-5
length: 13
DNA: TGTGCCAGTACCAGGGGACATCAAGAGACCCAGTACTTC
CDR3: CASTRGHQETQYF

V: TRBV12-3/TRBV12-4
size: .
D: .
J: TRBJ2-7
length: 12
DNA: TGTGCCAGCAGTCTCAGGCGCTACGAGCAGTACTTC
CDR3: CASSLRRYEQYF

V: TRBV10-1
size: .
D: .
J: TRBJ2-2
length: 16
DNA: TGCGCCAGCAGTGACAGGGCAGGGTTTAGCACCGGGGAGCTGTTTTTT
CDR3: CASSDRAGFSTGELFF

V: TRBV4-2
size: .
D: .
J: TRBJ2-3
length: 16
DNA: TGTGCCAGCAGCCAAGAAGGGGGCGGGGGAACAGATACGCAGTATTTT
CDR3: CASSQEGGGGTDTQYF

V: TRBV19
size: .
D: .
J: TRBJ2-5
length: 14
DNA: TGTGCCAGTAGTAGGCAGGGTGTCCAAGAGACCCAGTACTTC
CDR3: CASSRQGVQETQYF

V: TRBV12-3/TRBV12-4
size: .
D: .
J: TRBJ2-7
length: 12
DNA: TGTGCCAGCACCTTACAGGGCGTCGAGCAGTACTTC
CDR3: CASTLQGVEQYF

V: TRBV5-1
size: .
D: .
J: TRBJ2-4
length: 13
DNA: TGCGCCAGCAGCTTGGAGGGGACGGACATTCAGTACTTC
CDR3: CASSLEGTDIQYF

V: TRBV28
size: few
D: .
J: TRBJ2-7
length: 11
DNA: TGTGCCAGCAGTTTACGGAACGAGCAGTACTTC
CDR3: CASSLRNEQYF

V: TRBV5-1
size: few
D: TRBD1
J: TRBJ2-5
length: 14
DNA: TGCGCCAGCAGCTTTCAGGGGGCTGAAGAGACCCAGTACTTC
CDR3: CASSFQGAEETQYF

V: TRBV5-6
size: .
D: .
J: TRBJ1-1
length: 11
DNA: TGTGCCAGCAGCATTCGAGGGAAAGCTTTCTTT
CDR3: CASSIRGKAFF

V: TRBV7-2
size: .
D: .
J: TRBJ1-1
length: 15
DNA: TGTGCCAGCAGCTTTGGGGGGGCCATGAACACTGAAGCTTTCTTT
CDR3: CASSFGGAMNTEAFF

V: TRBV11-1
size: .
D: TRBD1
J: TRBJ2-7
length: 12
DNA: TGTGCCAGCAGCTCGGACAGGGAAGAGCAGTACTTC
CDR3: CASSSDREEQYF

V: TRBV6-2/TRBV6-3
size: .
D: .
J: TRBJ1-1
length: 19
DNA: TGTGCCAGCAGTTACTCAACGCGGGGAAAACAGGGCGCGAACACTGAAGCTTTCTTT
CDR3: CASSYSTRGKQGANTEAFF

V: TRBV20-1
size: once
D: .
J: TRBJ2-6
length: 16
DNA: TGCAGTGCTAGAGTTGCGGGGGCGGCTGGGGCCAACGTCCTGACTTTC
CDR3: CSARVAGAAGANVLTF

V: TRBV4-1
size: .
D: .
J: TRBJ2-7
length: 14
DNA: TGCGCCAGCAGCCAAGGGGATACTTCCTACGAGCAGTACTTC
CDR3: CASSQGDTSYEQYF

V: TRBV20-1
size: .
D: .
J: TRBJ2-7
length: 14
DNA: TGCAGTGCCCTGGGGCTAGACGGCTCCTACGAGCAGTACTTC
CDR3: CSALGLDGSYEQYF

V: TRBV6-5
size: .
D: .
J: TRBJ2-3
length: 13
DNA: TGTGCCAGCAGCCGCGTGTCGGATTCGGCGCAGTATTTT
CDR3: CASSRVSDSAQYF

V: TRBV6-6
size: .
D: TRBD1
J: TRBJ2-1
length: 13
DNA: TGTGCCAGCGGAGGGACAGGGGAGAGTGAGCAGTTCTTC
CDR3: CASGGTGESEQFF

V: TRBV5-4
size: .
D: TRBD2
J: TRBJ2-4
length: 13
DNA: TGTGCCAGCTCCCCGGGGGGACGAGACATTCAGTACTTC
CDR3: CASSPGGRDIQYF

V: TRBV5-1
size: .
D: TRBD2
J: TRBJ2-7
length: 15
DNA: TGCGCCAGCAGCTTGGATGGTAGCGGGGGGTACGAGCAGTACTTC
CDR3: CASSLDGSGGYEQYF

V: TRBV29-1
size: once
D: .
J: TRBJ2-7
length: 11
DNA: TGCAGCGTTGAAAGCTACTACGAGCAGTACTTC
CDR3: CSVESYYEQYF

V: TRBV5-1
size: .
D: .
J: TRBJ1-1
length: 15
DNA: TGCGCCAGCAGCCTGACAGTAGCTCGGGACACTGAAGCTTTCTTT
CDR3: CASSLTVARDTEAFF

V: TRBV30
size: .
D: .
J: TRBJ1-1
length: 14
DNA: TGTGCCTGGAGTCGAGGGAATTCGAACACTGAAGCTTTCTTT
CDR3: CAWSRGNSNTEAFF

V: TRBV2
size: .
D: .
J: TRBJ2-1
length: 12
DNA: TGTGCCAGCAAATTTGGGGGCAATGAGCAGTTCTTC
CDR3: CASKFGGNEQFF

V: TRBV7-3
size: .
D: TRBD1
J: TRBJ1-2
length: 13
DNA: TGTGCCAGCAGCTTGGACAGGCGGGATGGCTACACCTTC
CDR3: CASSLDRRDGYTF

V: TRBV3-1
size: .
D: .
J: TRBJ2-7
length: 13
DNA: TGTGCCAGCAGCCCGGCGGGCCGATACGAGCAGTACTTC
CDR3: CASSPAGRYEQYF

V: TRBV16
size: .
D: .
J: TRBJ2-3
length: 14
DNA: TGTGCCAGCAGCCAATCTCTCAGCACAGATACGCAGTATTTT
CDR3: CASSQSLSTDTQYF

V: TRBV5-4
size: .
D: .
J: TRBJ1-2
length: 14
DNA: TGTGCCAGCAGCTTGGACAGGGCGGTCTATGGCTACACCTTC
CDR3: CASSLDRAVYGYTF

V: TRBV6-2/TRBV6-3
size: .
D: TRBD1
J: TRBJ1-1
length: 13
DNA: TGTGCCAGCAGTCCGGTCGGACAGGGGCTAGCTTTCTTT
CDR3: CASSPVGQGLAFF

V: TRBV10-3
size: .
D: TRBD1
J: TRBJ2-6
length: 16
DNA: TGTGCCATAAGTGGGACAGGGGGAACGGGGGCCAACGTCCTGACTTTC
CDR3: CAISGTGGTGANVLTF

V: TRBV27
size: .
D: .
J: TRBJ2-7
length: 14
DNA: TGTGCCAGCAGCCCCGGGCTTCGAGCGAGGGAGCAGTACTTC
CDR3: CASSPGLRAREQYF